This T cell receptor beta chain is drawn from a study of blood T cell repertoires in COVID-19. Overall study context: From T cells, B-cell-depleted T cells, or PBMCs came the material, which was cDNA or gDNA.

This CDR3 has 14 amino acids. Between the trimmed V and J ends, which lost 3 bases and 1 base, there was a span of 11 bases. Germline V gives CDR1 DFQATT, CDR2 SNEGSKA (reference sequence). The assay was immunoSEQ multiplex PCR, and TCRdb's table has in-frame clones only and misses some. The table has 200,000 to 300,000 clones, 70% to 90% seen once. This chain joins TRBV20-1 and TRBJ2-3; D ambiguous. The sequence was obtained from a woman in her thirties or forties with acute or convalescent COVID-19. Sequencing was performed on peripheral blood. CDR3: CSASILPRTDTQYF. CDR3 DNA sequence: TGCAGTGCTAGTATACTTCCCCGCACAGATACGCAGTATTTT.